These T cell receptor beta chains were read from a single sample in a study of blood T cell repertoires in COVID-19. TCRdb's table, derived via immunoSEQ multiplex PCR, lists solely in-frame clones and lacks some. The sample has roughly 250,000 clones, roughly 88% seen once. The sequenced sample consisted of peripheral blood. Receptors originate from a woman between 40 and 50 years old who had recovered from COVID-19. Both conserved end residues are part of each CDR3. The order of the fields is J gene, CDR3 length, V gene, D gene, clone size, CDR3 DNA, CDR3 protein. D genes are given only for firm matches. Clone size, where shown, is once, few, many, or a class for clones that have expanded.

>TRBJ2-7|16|TRBV4-2|TRBD2|NA
TGTGCCAGCAGCCAAGACGCGACTAGCGGGGTCCACGAGCAGTACTTC
CASSQDATSGVHEQYF
>TRBJ2-1|15|TRBV6-5|NA|NA
TGTGCCAGCAGTTACTCGACTACTCCCTACAATGAGCAGTTCTTC
CASSYSTTPYNEQFF
>TRBJ2-1|14|TRBV4-1|TRBD2|NA
TGCGCCAGCAGCCCCGGACTAGCAAACAATGAGCAGTTCTTC
CASSPGLANNEQFF
>TRBJ2-7|15|TRBV18|TRBD1|NA
TGTGCCAGCTCACCTACAGGGGCTGTCTCCTACGAGCAGTACTTC
CASSPTGAVSYEQYF
>TRBJ1-2|13|TRBV19|NA|NA
TGTGCCAGTAGTCCCAGCGAGTTAAGAGACTACACCTTC
CASSPSELRDYTF
>TRBJ2-1|15|TRBV7-2|TRBD2|NA
TGTGCCAGCAGCTTAGCGGTACTAGCGGGAAATGAGCAGTTCTTC
CASSLAVLAGNEQFF
>TRBJ1-2|14|TRBV12-5|NA|NA
TGTGCTAGTGGTCAAAGTGACAGTCACTATGGCTACACCTTC
CASGQSDSHYGYTF
>TRBJ1-5|14|TRBV2|NA|NA
TGTGCCAGCAGTGCTCAGGCGAGCAATCAGCCCCAGCATTTT
CASSAQASNQPQHF
>TRBJ1-2|14|TRBV11-2|NA|once
TGTGCCAGCAGCCCCCACGCAGGGAACTATGGCTACACCTTC
CASSPHAGNYGYTF
>TRBJ2-7|13|TRBV29-1|NA|NA
TGCAGCGTGCCCGGGACATTCTCCTACGAGCAGTACTTC
CSVPGTFSYEQYF
>TRBJ1-6|15|TRBV21-1|NA|NA
TGTGCCAGCAGCAAAGGGAGATCCTATAATTCACCCCTCCACTTT
CASSKGRSYNSPLHF
>TRBJ1-3|15|TRBV9|NA|NA
TGTGCCAGCAGCCCATCCCCCGCGCGGGGAAACACCATATATTTT
CASSPSPARGNTIYF
>TRBJ2-2|13|TRBV7-7|NA|few
TGTGCTAGCAGCCCGCGTCTAGGCGGGGAGCTGTTTTTT
CASSPRLGGELFF
>TRBJ2-2|16|TRBV7-3|NA|NA
TGTGCCAGCAGCTTAAATCCGGGTTCGAACACCGGGGAGCTGTTTTTT
CASSLNPGSNTGELFF
>TRBJ1-1|14|TRBV2|TRBD1|NA
TGTGCCAGCAGTGACCTACAGGGGGACACTGAAGCTTTCTTT
CASSDLQGDTEAFF
>TRBJ1-5|16|TRBV4-2|NA|NA
TGTGCCAGCAGCCAAGGGGGGGGGCTTAGCAATCAGCCCCAGCATTTT
CASSQGGGLSNQPQHF
>TRBJ2-7|15|TRBV19|NA|NA
TGTGCCAGTAGCGGAACCGGGAGTAGCTCCTACGAGCAGTACTTC
CASSGTGSSSYEQYF
>TRBJ2-5|14|TRBV5-4|TRBD2|NA
TGTGCCAGCACCTATGGCCCGGGAGGAGAGACCCAGTACTTC
CASTYGPGGETQYF
>TRBJ1-6|13|TRBV12-3/TRBV12-4|NA|NA
TGTGCCAGCAGTTCAGGGTGGAATTCACCCCTCCACTTT
CASSSGWNSPLHF
>TRBJ1-1|13|TRBV19|NA|NA
TGTGCCAGTAGCCAGGGGTGGAACACTGAAGCTTTCTTT
CASSQGWNTEAFF
>TRBJ2-7|15|TRBV13|TRBD2|NA
TGTGCCAGCAGCCTAAGCGGGAGTGGCCCCTACGAGCAGTACTTC
CASSLSGSGPYEQYF
>TRBJ2-5|13|TRBV7-7|NA|NA
TGTGCTAGCAGCTTTCCAGGAGGAGAGACCCAGTACTTC
CASSFPGGETQYF
>TRBJ2-7|16|TRBV7-9|TRBD1|NA
TGTGCCAGCAGCTTAGCGGGCGGGACAGGGAATAACGAGCAGTACTTC
CASSLAGGTGNNEQYF
>TRBJ2-2|15|TRBV6-5|TRBD1|NA
TGTGCCAGTTCCCTCGGGACAGGGAACACCGGGGAGCTGTTTTTT
CASSLGTGNTGELFF
>TRBJ1-2|14|TRBV5-4|NA|NA
TGTGCCAGCAGCTTCGAACCGGGACATGAAGGCTACACCTTC
CASSFEPGHEGYTF